This T cell receptor beta chain was documented in a study of blood T cell repertoires in COVID-19. Study context: Acute and convalescent COVID-19 specimens originated in the United States, Italy and Spain. The cDNA or gDNA used as material had been derived from T cells, B-cell-depleted T cells, or PBMCs.

CDR1 MNHNY and CDR2 SVGAGI come from the germline V gene (reference sequence). The germline V and J ends were trimmed by 6 bases and 2 bases, with 17 bases remaining between them. The CDR3 contains 16 residues. This clone appeared a few times. Per the authors' pipeline: Reference gene primers were amplified, and this amplification served to estimate nucleated cell counts. Produced via immunoSEQ multiplex PCR; TCRdb's table is partial and in-frame only. Clone size and V and J calls were adopted from that table, with D and trimming inferred from the DNA. The repertoire includes 150,000 to 200,000 clones, around nine tenths of them detected once, and roughly 3.4% sits in the top ten.

The sequenced material came from peripheral blood. The TCR was taken from a man aged 65-85 years with acute or convalescent COVID-19. The chain uses TRBV6-6 and TRBJ1-3; tentative D call: TRBD1 (6 bases). CDR3 sequence: CASSNRDVRAGNTIYF. CDR3 bases: TGTGCCAGCAGCAACAGGGACGTAAGGGCTGGAAACACCATATATTTT.